The 12 T cell receptor beta chains below were found in one sample sequenced in a study of vaccination and CD4 T cells after COVID-19. These receptors are not linked to any known antigen. The treatment denotes: approximately 11-day PBMC culture with coronavirus spike peptide pools or control peptides (ViraFEST assay). Oncomine TCR Beta short-read sequencing was applied to DNA from cultured CD4+ T cells. TCRdb re-analysed the PCR reads in MiXCR, keeping a single row per CDR3 protein. The sample includes 16,000 or so distinct CDR3 sequences, roughly half of them seen just once. The sequenced sample was CD4+ T cells from blood, cultured in vitro. Receptors were obtained from a human donor who had recovered from COVID-19.

The chain combines TRBV7-8 with TRBJ2-7, with D possibly TRBD2 on 5 matching bases. V was pared by 2 bases and J by 3 bases, with 20 bases between. Per the germline V gene, CDR1 is SGHVS and CDR2 is FQNEAQ. The CDR3 length is 17 residues. The CDR3 DNA sequence: TGTGCCAGCAGCTTACGCGTGGGTGTCGGGAAGGGCTACGAGCAGTACTTC. Its protein is CASSLRVGVGKGYEQYF.

The CDR3 DNA reads TGTGCCAGCACTCCCGGGAGGTCGAACACCGGGGAGCTGTTTTTT. It codes for CASTPGRSNTGELFF. The chain carries TRBV27 and TRBJ2-2; TRBD2 matches 7 bases. CDR1 and CDR2 from the germline V gene are MNHEY and SMNVEV (reference sequence). V trimming: 7 bases; J trimming: 0 bases; junction bases outside the gene matches: 5. The CDR3 is 15 amino acids.

The gene calls are TRBV10-2 and TRBJ1-1, with D tentatively TRBD1 (5 bases). CDR1 and CDR2 (germline): WSHSY, SAAADI. V was pared by 3 bases and J by 8 bases, with 13 bases between. The CDR3 length is 13 residues. The CDR3 DNA is TGCGCCAGCAGTGAAAGACAGCCAAGAGAAGCTTTCTTT. Translating it yields CASSERQPREAFF.

This clonotype has only a few counts. The J gene is TRBJ2-6, the V gene TRBV7-2; D ambiguous. CDR1 is SGHTA, CDR2 FQGNSA, per germline. Trimming removed 10 bases at V and 0 bases at J, with 13 bases between. CDR3 size: 15 residues. The CDR3 here is CATLFSLSGANVLTF. CDR3 nucleotides: TGTGCCACCCTTTTTAGTCTCTCTGGGGCCAACGTCCTGACTTTC.

This chain joins TRBV5-1 and TRBJ1-2, with unresolved D. The CDR3 is 16 residues long. Trimming took off 1 base at V and 0 bases at J, with 13 bases between the two ends. Per the germline V gene, CDR1 is SGHRS and CDR2 is YFSETQ. CDR3 in DNA: TGCGCCAGCAGCTTGCCCCCCCGACAAGCTAACTATGGCTACACCTTC. It specifies CASSLPPRQANYGYTF.

The chain couples TRBV20-1 to TRBJ2-5; 14 bases agree with TRBD2. The CDR3 length is 16 residues. V shed 6 bases, J shed 2 bases, and the junction held 8 bases outside the gene matches. Germline V gives CDR1 DFQATT, CDR2 SNEGSKA (reference sequence). The CDR3 reads CSARTSGRTLQETQYF. The CDR3 DNA reads TGCAGTGCCAGGACTAGCGGGAGGACTTTACAAGAGACCCAGTACTTC.

The CDR3 DNA reads as TGTGCCAGCGGCAGGGGCTCCTACGAGCAGTACTTC. It is translated as CASGRGSYEQYF. This chain connects TRBV7-2 to TRBJ2-7; D is perhaps TRBD1 (6 bases). Trimming removed 8 bases from V and 0 bases from J, with 8 bases in between. Germline CDR1 SGHTA, CDR2 FQGNSA. CDR3 length equals 12 residues.

The chain carries TRBV6-1 and TRBJ2-1; 7 bases match TRBD2. There are 12 residues in the CDR3. CDR1 and CDR2 (germline): MNHNS, SASEGT. V was clipped by 6 bases and J by 10 bases; unmatched bases: 6. This CDR3 is CASRTSFYEQFF. CDR3 nucleotides: TGTGCCAGCAGGACTAGCTTTTACGAGCAGTTCTTC.

This clonotype was detected a few times. The chain links TRBV18 to TRBJ1-1, with TRBD1 matching 9 bases. The germline V gene has CDR1 KGHSH and CDR2 LQKENI. With V trimmed by 2 bases and J by 0 bases, 4 bases remained unmatched. CDR3 length equals 16 residues. This CDR3 is CASSPGTGLMNTEAFF. Here the CDR3 DNA reads TGTGCCAGCTCACCAGGGACAGGGCTGATGAACACTGAAGCTTTCTTT. Supplemented by reference TRBV18 and TRBJ1-1, the full variable domain reads NAGVMQNPRHLVRRRGQEARLRCSPMKGHSHVYWYRQLPEEGLKFMVYLQKENIIDESGMPKERFSAEFPKEGPSILRIQQVVRGDSAAYFCASSPGTGLMNTEAFFGQGTRLTVV.

The rearrangement links TRBV7-9 to TRBJ1-1, with a weak D call TRBD1 (5 bases). V was clipped by 2 bases and J by 2 bases, with 15 bases between them. The CDR3 is made up of 16 amino acids. Germline V gives CDR1 SEHNR, CDR2 FQNEAQ (reference sequence). The CDR3 is CASSLPSGSLNTEAFF. For the CDR3, the DNA is TGTGCCAGCAGCTTACCGTCAGGGAGTTTAAACACTGAAGCTTTCTTT.

V gene TRBV24-1 combines with J gene TRBJ2-2; unclear D gene. Germline V gene sequence: CDR1 KGHDR, CDR2 SFDVKD. Trimming shortened V by 3 bases and J by 2 bases, and 6 bases separated the two germline ends. The CDR3 extends over 14 amino acids. The CDR3 is CATSDTSNTGELFF. Here the CDR3 DNA reads TGTGCCACCAGTGATACGAGTAACACCGGGGAGCTGTTTTTT.

V and J are TRBV6-5 and TRBJ2-4; 10 bases are shared with TRBD1. The germline CDR1 and CDR2 sequences are MNHEY and SVGAGI. Trimming cost V 2 bases and J 5 bases; bases outside gene matches: 3. CDR3 size: 15 residues. CDR3 loop: CASSYTGTGENIQYF. The CDR3 DNA reads as TGTGCCAGCAGTTACACAGGGACAGGGGAAAACATTCAGTACTTC.